This T cell receptor (beta chain) stems from a study of shared clonotypes between healthy human individuals. Adult donors, all healthy and HIV-negative, had no recent acute infections or vaccinations. Profiling relied on immunoSEQ multiplex PCR, and the TCRdb table lists in-frame clones only, not all of them. The sample contains 2.5 million or so clones, about 92% of which appear only once. Trimming stripped 4 bases from V and 1 base from J, with 7 bases between. From germline, CDR1 is ENHRY and CDR2 SYGVKD. The CDR3 is 13 residues long. The sample was naive CD4+ T cells sorted from blood. The subset denotes: CD45RA+ positively selected. The rearrangement uses TRBV10-3 and TRBJ1-1, with D unresolved. This clonotype originated in a man between 18 and 29 years old in good health. CDR3 bases: TGTGCCATCAGTGGAAGCCCGAACACTGAAGCTTTCTTT. The encoded protein is CAISGSPNTEAFF.